A single sample is the source of the 27 T cell receptor beta chains below, sequenced in a study of T cell responses to AZD1222 COVID-19 vaccine. Using immunoSEQ multiplex PCR, the repertoire was profiled, and TCRdb retains in-frame clones only, with some absent. The sample consists of approximately 100,000 clones, roughly nine tenths of them appearing once. This specimen consisted of peripheral blood, obtained on day 0 of AZD1222 vaccination. The source is an adult in good health.

The V gene is TRBV6-5, the J gene TRBJ1-5, with a weak D call TRBD1 (5 bases). Germline-derived CDR1 and CDR2 are MNHEY and SVGAGI. V was clipped by 7 bases and J by 6 bases, with 13 bases between them. The CDR3 contains 13 residues. DNA of the CDR3: TGTGCCAGCAAATGGGGGGTGGGTCAGCCCCAGCATTTT. Its protein is CASKWGVGQPQHF.

This chain joins TRBV12-3 or TRBV12-4 and TRBJ2-3; D remains unclear. The V and J ends lost 3 bases and 2 bases respectively, with 3 bases between them. The CDR3 length is 12 residues. This CDR3 reads CASSFTTDTQYF. The CDR3 bases are TGTGCCAGCAGTTTTACCACAGATACGCAGTATTTT.

V usage is TRBV7-8 and J usage is TRBJ1-2, with 9 bases identical to TRBD1. V was pared by 5 bases and J by 4 bases, with 8 bases of the junction left unmatched. The CDR3 runs to 15 residues. The V gene's germline CDR1 is SGHVS and CDR2 FQNEAQ. CDR3 protein: CASSVLGTGFYGYTF. DNA for the CDR3: TGTGCCAGCAGCGTGCTCGGGACAGGGTTCTATGGCTACACCTTC. Supplemented by reference TRBV7-8 and TRBJ1-2, the full variable domain reads GAGVSQSPRYKVAKRGQDVALRCDPISGHVSLFWYQQALGQGPEFLTYFQNEAQLDKSGLPSDRFFAERPEGSVSTLKIQRTQQEDSAVYLCASSVLGTGFYGYTFGSGTRLTVV.

V gene TRBV9 combines with J gene TRBJ2-7, with D possibly being TRBD2 (5 bases). The germline V and J ends were trimmed by 0 bases and 2 bases, with 12 bases remaining between them. The V gene's germline CDR1 is SGDLS and CDR2 YYNGEE. CDR3 length: 15 residues. The CDR3 sequence is CASSVGRTAAYEQYF. CDR3 DNA: TGTGCCAGCAGCGTAGGGCGAACAGCGGCCTACGAGCAGTACTTC.

The chain recombines TRBV21-1 with TRBJ1-1; the table names TRBD1, a call not compared with the DNA. TRBV21-1 is shown as a pseudogene. CDR3 length equals 14 residues. The CDR3 is CASSKGQVNTEAFF. Here the CDR3 DNA reads TGTGCCAGCAGCAAAGGGCAGGTTAACACTGAAGCTTTCTTT.

This CDR3 is CASSLVRLAVYNEQFF. Here the CDR3 DNA reads TGTGCCAGCAGCCTCGTTCGACTAGCGGTCTACAATGAGCAGTTCTTC. V usage is TRBV7-2 and J usage is TRBJ2-1; TRBD2 matches at 9 bases. The CDR3 is 16 amino acids. Unmatched junction bases numbered 8, after V lost 5 bases and J lost 3 bases. CDR1 and CDR2 (germline): SGHTA, FQGNSA.

The chain has TRBV4-2 and TRBJ1-2, with 8 bases matching TRBD1. In germline, CDR1 is LGHNA, CDR2 YNFKEQ. CDR3 length: 15 amino acids. Trimming cost V 8 bases and J 3 bases; bases outside gene matches: 11. The CDR3, as DNA: TGTGCCAGCCGACCTCAGGGGGCGGAGGACTATGGCTACACCTTC. Amino acids: CASRPQGAEDYGYTF.

This chain joins TRBV5-1 and TRBJ1-1; no definite D call. The V gene's germline CDR1 is SGHRS and CDR2 YFSETQ. This CDR3 is 13 amino acids long. V was trimmed by 1 base and J by 3 bases, leaving 7 bases between them. CDR3 bases: TGCGCCAGCAGCTTGAGCACAGACACTGAAGCTTTCTTT. Residues: CASSLSTDTEAFF.

This chain joins TRBV18 and TRBJ1-1, with a weak D call TRBD1 (5 bases). From germline, CDR1 is KGHSH and CDR2 LQKENI. Deletions cut 3 bases from V and 4 bases from J, with 12 bases between. This CDR3 region has 14 residues. CDR3 nucleotides: TGTGCCAGCTCACCCTCGAGGGGAGGCACTGAAGCTTTCTTT. It encodes CASSPSRGGTEAFF. The whole variable domain, filled in from reference TRBV18 and TRBJ1-1, reads NAGVMQNPRHLVRRRGQEARLRCSPMKGHSHVYWYRQLPEEGLKFMVYLQKENIIDESGMPKERFSAEFPKEGPSILRIQQVVRGDSAAYFCASSPSRGGTEAFFGQGTRLTVV.

V and J are TRBV5-5 and TRBJ1-1, with 10 bases fitting TRBD1. Trimming cost V 3 bases and J 0 bases; bases outside gene matches: 2. CDR3 length: 15 residues. Per the germline V gene, CDR1 is SGHKS and CDR2 is YYEKEE (reference sequence). The CDR3, as DNA: TGTGCCAGCAGCTGGGGGACAGGGGTGAACACTGAAGCTTTCTTT. This gives the protein CASSWGTGVNTEAFF.

J is TRBJ2-1 and V is TRBV4-1; 7 positions match TRBD2. This CDR3 spans 17 amino acids. V lost 3 bases, J lost 5 bases, and 13 bases stayed unmatched. The germline V gene encodes CDR1 MGHRA and CDR2 YSYEKL. The CDR3 nucleotides are TGCGCCAGCAGCCAGCCCACTAGCGCCAGACCTCACAATGAGCAGTTCTTC. Residues: CASSQPTSARPHNEQFF.

The V and J genes are TRBV5-5 and TRBJ1-4; tentatively, D is TRBD1 (5 bases). V dropped 2 bases and J dropped 8 bases, with 13 bases sitting between them. Germline V gene sequence: CDR1 SGHKS, CDR2 YYEKEE (reference sequence). The CDR3 has 14 amino acids. CDR3 protein: CASSLDFGGEKLFF. DNA for the CDR3: TGTGCCAGCAGCTTAGATTTTGGGGGGGAAAAACTGTTTTTT. The entire variable domain, with the rest obtained from reference TRBV5-5 and TRBJ1-4, is as follows: DAGVTQSPTHLIKTRGQQVTLRCSPISGHKSVSWYQQVLGQGPQFIFQYYEKEERGRGNFPDRFSARQFPNYSSELNVNALLLGDSALYLCASSLDFGGEKLFFGSGTQLSVL.

V is TRBV11-2 and J is TRBJ1-2; D is unresolved. The CDR3 is 14 amino acids. The V and J ends lost 0 bases and 4 bases respectively, with 9 bases between them. CDR1 is SGHAT and CDR2 is FQNNGV in the germline V gene. CDR3 loop: CASSLEVRTYGYTF. As DNA, the CDR3 is TGTGCCAGCAGCTTAGAGGTCAGAACCTATGGCTACACCTTC.

The chain is built from TRBV5-1 and TRBJ1-4; D unresolved. The ends were cut back, 5 bases at V and 3 bases at J, with 14 bases in the middle. The CDR3 is made up of 15 amino acids. The germline V gene encodes CDR1 SGHRS and CDR2 YFSETQ. CDR3 residues: CASRANIVSNEKLFF. CDR3 DNA sequence: TGCGCCAGCAGGGCGAACATTGTTTCTAATGAAAAACTGTTTTTT. The full variable domain, in which reference TRBV5-1 and TRBJ1-4 provide the parts outside the CDR3, is KAGVTQTPRYLIKTRGQQVTLSCSPISGHRSVSWYQQTPGQGLQFLFEYFSETQRNKGNFPGRFSGRQFSNSRSEMNVSTLELGDSALYLCASRANIVSNEKLFFGSGTQLSVL.

The chain uses TRBV6-5 and TRBJ1-2; D unresolved. Germline V lookup: CDR1 MNHEY, CDR2 SVGAGI. Trimming left V 8 bases short and J 0 bases short, with 13 bases between. The CDR3 length is 14 residues. As DNA, the CDR3 is TGTGCCAGCCGAACCTCGATAGCTAACTATGGCTACACCTTC. Its translation is CASRTSIANYGYTF.

The chain links TRBV3-1 (or the pseudogene TRBV3-2) to TRBJ1-3; TRBD1 aligns across 9 bases. The CDR3 length is 17 residues. After removal of 1 base from V and 4 bases from J, the junction contained 8 bases not matched to a gene. Germline CDR1 reads LGHDT; CDR2 reads YNNKEL (reference sequence). CDR3 nucleotide sequence: TGTGCCAGCAGCCAAGCCCTGGGACAGGGTGTAGGAAACACCATATATTTT. Translated, it gives CASSQALGQGVGNTIYF.

The chain employs TRBV7-3 and TRBJ2-5; TRBD2 matches 10 bases. CDR1 and CDR2 (germline): SGHTA, FQGTGA. CDR3 length: 17 amino acids. The trim removed 5 bases at V and 1 base at J, leaving 10 bases unmatched. The CDR3 region is CASSPRGLAALQETQYF. CDR3 nucleotide sequence: TGTGCCAGCAGCCCCCGAGGACTAGCGGCCCTCCAAGAGACCCAGTACTTC.

The chain uses TRBV18 and TRBJ2-1; 13 nucleotides line up with TRBD2. Germline V gives CDR1 KGHSH, CDR2 LQKENI. The CDR3 runs to 16 residues. The junction had 4 bases not matched to a gene; V was cut back by 6 bases and J by 2 bases. CDR3 residues: CASSQLAGGPYNEQFF. The CDR3 DNA is TGTGCCAGCTCCCAACTAGCGGGAGGGCCCTACAATGAGCAGTTCTTC.

The rearrangement links TRBV7-9 to TRBJ2-7; D is ambiguous. Germline assignment: CDR1 SEHNR and CDR2 FQNEAQ (reference sequence). Deletions cut 1 base from V and 0 bases from J, with 7 bases between. The CDR3 sequence is 14 residues long. CDR3 amino acids: CASSLGESSYEQYF. For the CDR3, the DNA is TGTGCCAGCAGCTTAGGAGAGAGCTCCTACGAGCAGTACTTC.

This clone showed up just once. The DNA for the CDR3 is TGTGCCAGCAGCTTAGACGGGGGTTCCTACAATGAGCAGTTCTTC. It codes for CASSLDGGSYNEQFF. The chain joins TRBV11-3 to TRBJ2-1; TRBD2 might be the D (6 bases). Per the germline V gene, CDR1 is SGHNT and CDR2 is YENEEA. The germline V and J ends were trimmed by 0 bases and 1 base, with 7 bases remaining between them. The CDR3 consists of 15 residues.

The CDR3: CASSYSLIGGVGQPQHF. The CDR3 DNA reads as TGTGCCAGCAGTTACTCCCTTATAGGGGGTGTGGGTCAGCCCCAGCATTTT. The chain joins TRBV6-2 or TRBV6-3 to TRBJ1-5; perhaps TRBD1 as D (6 bases). V was pared by 0 bases and J by 6 bases, with 18 bases between. Per the germline V gene, CDR1 is MNHEY and CDR2 is SVGEGT. The CDR3 loop spans 17 amino acids.

The rearrangement links TRBV4-3 to TRBJ1-5; no clear D. CDR1 is LGHNA and CDR2 is YSLEER in the germline V gene. With 1 base removed from V and 0 bases from J, the gap between germline ends came to 4 bases. The CDR3 runs 14 residues. In DNA, the CDR3 is TGCGCCAGCAGCCAAGGACATAGCAATCAGCCCCAGCATTTT. It encodes CASSQGHSNQPQHF.

The CDR3 sequence: CASTSQSGSSYNEQFF. The CDR3 region has the DNA TGTGCCAGCACCTCTCAAAGCGGGAGCTCCTACAATGAGCAGTTCTTC. This chain uses TRBV28 with TRBJ2-1; TRBD2 agrees at 8 bases. The CDR3 is 16 amino acids. Germline trimming cut 7 bases from V and 0 bases from J; bases unmatched to any gene: 8. Germline values: CDR1 MDHEN, CDR2 SYDVKM.

The rearrangement uses TRBV12-3 or TRBV12-4 and TRBJ2-7, with a weak D call TRBD2 (6 bases). The CDR3 extends over 13 amino acids. Trimming shortened V by 6 bases and J by 7 bases, and 16 bases separated the two germline ends. The CDR3 here is CASRRRDFKEQYF. The DNA of the CDR3 is TGTGCCAGCAGGCGAAGGGACTTCAAGGAGCAGTACTTC.

V gene TRBV7-2 combines with J gene TRBJ1-1; 9 bases line up with TRBD1. The CDR3 totals 14 residues. The V gene's germline CDR1 is SGHTA and CDR2 FQGNSA. Trimming took 3 bases from V and 8 from J; bases not matched to a gene: 7. In DNA form, the CDR3 reads TGTGCCAGCAGCTTCCGGGACAGGGATTTGGAAGCTTTCTTT. Translating it yields CASSFRDRDLEAFF.

This chain joins TRBV6-5 and TRBJ1-2; TRBD1 might be the D (6 bases). CDR1 is MNHEY, CDR2 SVGAGI, per germline. V lost 0 bases to trimming and J lost 5 bases, with 10 bases between them. The CDR3 spans 14 residues. The CDR3 region has the DNA TGTGCCAGCAGTTACTCGATCGGGACATATGGCTACACCTTC. Translating gives CASSYSIGTYGYTF.

CDR3 loop: CASGQPGNTIYF. CDR3 DNA sequence: TGTGCCAGCGGGCAACCAGGAAACACCATATATTTT. The V call is TRBV6-5, the J call TRBJ1-3; D gene unclear. V was shortened by 8 bases and J by 4 bases, with 9 bases between the two germline ends. From germline, CDR1 is MNHEY and CDR2 SVGAGI. The CDR3 totals 12 residues.